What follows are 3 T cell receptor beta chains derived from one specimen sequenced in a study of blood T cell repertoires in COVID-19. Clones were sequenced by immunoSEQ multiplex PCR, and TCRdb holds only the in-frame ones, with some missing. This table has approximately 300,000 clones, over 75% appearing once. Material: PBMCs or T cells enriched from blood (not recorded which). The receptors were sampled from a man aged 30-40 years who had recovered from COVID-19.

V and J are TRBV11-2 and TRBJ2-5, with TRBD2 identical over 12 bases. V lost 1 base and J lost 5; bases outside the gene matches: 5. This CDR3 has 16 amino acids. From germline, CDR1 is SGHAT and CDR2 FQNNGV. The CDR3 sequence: CASSLARTSGTETQYF. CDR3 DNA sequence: TGTGCCAGCAGCTTAGCCAGGACTAGCGGGACCGAGACCCAGTACTTC.

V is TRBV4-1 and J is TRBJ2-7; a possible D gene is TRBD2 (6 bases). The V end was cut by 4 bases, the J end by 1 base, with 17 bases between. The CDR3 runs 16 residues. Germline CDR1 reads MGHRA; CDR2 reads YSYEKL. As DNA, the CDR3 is TGCGCCAGCAGCCGGAGAGCGGTGGGGGGATCCTACGAGCAGTACTTC. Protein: CASSRRAVGGSYEQYF.

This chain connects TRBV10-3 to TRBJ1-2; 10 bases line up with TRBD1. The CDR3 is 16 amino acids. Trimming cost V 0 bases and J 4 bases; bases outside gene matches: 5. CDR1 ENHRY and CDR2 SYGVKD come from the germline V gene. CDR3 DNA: TGTGCCATCAGTGAGTCTAGCGGGACAGGGGCCTATGGCTACACCTTC. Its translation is CAISESSGTGAYGYTF.